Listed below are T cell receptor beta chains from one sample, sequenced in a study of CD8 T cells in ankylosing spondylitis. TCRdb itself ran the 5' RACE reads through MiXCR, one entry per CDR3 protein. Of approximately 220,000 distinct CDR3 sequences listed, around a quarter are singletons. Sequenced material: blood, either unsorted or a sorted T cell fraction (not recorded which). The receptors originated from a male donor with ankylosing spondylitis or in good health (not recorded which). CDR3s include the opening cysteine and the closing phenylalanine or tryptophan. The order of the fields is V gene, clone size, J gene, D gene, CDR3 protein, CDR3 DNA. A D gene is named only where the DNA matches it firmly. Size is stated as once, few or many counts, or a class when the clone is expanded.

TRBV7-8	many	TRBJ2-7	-	CASSPPEGEQYF	TGTGCCAGCAGCCCCCCTGAGGGCGAGCAGTACTTC
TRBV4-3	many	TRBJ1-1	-	CASSHGRNTEAFF	TGCGCCAGCAGCCATGGACGGAACACTGAAGCTTTCTTT
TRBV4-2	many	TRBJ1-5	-	CASSQVNSNQPQHF	TGTGCCAGCAGCCAAGTCAATAGCAATCAGCCCCAGCATTTT
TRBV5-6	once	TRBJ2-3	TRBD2	CASSSGTRGGATDTQYF	TGTGCCAGCAGCTCCGGGACTAGGGGGGGAGCCACAGATACGCAGTATTTT
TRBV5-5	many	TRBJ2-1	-	CASSPRPFGYNEQFF	TGTGCCAGCAGCCCTAGACCCTTCGGGTACAATGAGCAGTTCTTC
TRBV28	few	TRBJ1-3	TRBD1	CASSRDRAVHTIYF	TGTGCCAGCAGTCGTGACAGGGCCGTTCACACCATATATTTT
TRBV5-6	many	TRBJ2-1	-	CASSFQGGSYNEQFF	TGTGCCAGCAGCTTTCAGGGGGGATCCTACAATGAGCAGTTCTTC
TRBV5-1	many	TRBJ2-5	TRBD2	CASSLTSGQGETQYF	TGCGCCAGCAGCTTGACTAGCGGCCAAGGGGAGACCCAGTACTTC
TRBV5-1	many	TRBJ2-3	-	CASSWGRDSTDTQYF	TGCGCCAGCAGCTGGGGACGGGACAGCACAGATACGCAGTATTTT
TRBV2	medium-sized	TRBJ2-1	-	CASSLASLSYNEQFF	TGTGCCAGCAGCCTAGCGAGCCTCTCCTACAATGAGCAGTTCTTC
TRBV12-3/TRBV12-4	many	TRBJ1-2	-	CASSQQVSTGYTF	TGTGCCAGCAGTCAACAGGTTTCGACGGGCTACACCTTC